Shown below are 23 T cell receptor beta chains from a single sample sequenced in a study of OX40 agonist ivuxolimab in advanced cancers. Measured with immunoSEQ multiplex PCR; TCRdb has only the in-frame clones, and not every one. The sample holds 50,000 to 65,000 clones, 82% seen once. Sequencing used CD4+ or CD8+ T cells sorted from blood, obtained in a trial of the OX40 agonist ivuxolimab. The receptors stem from an adult with an advanced solid tumor such as melanoma, head and neck, liver or kidney cancer.

This clone was counted a single time. This chain uses TRBV6-5 with TRBJ2-5; no clear D. Trimming stripped 7 bases from V and 5 bases from J, with 14 bases between. This CDR3 spans 13 amino acids. The germline V gene encodes CDR1 MNHEY and CDR2 SVGAGI. The CDR3 loop reads CASTLPGRETQYF. The CDR3, as DNA: TGTGCCAGCACCCTACCCGGGCGTGAGACCCAGTACTTC.

CDR3 DNA: TGTGCCATCAGGGCAAGCGGGGGGGCCAGTTTCGAGCAGTACTTC. Amino acids: CAIRASGGASFEQYF. This chain joins TRBV10-3 and TRBJ2-7; TRBD2 agrees at 10 bases. Germline loops: CDR1 ENHRY, CDR2 SYGVKD. After removal of 6 bases from V and 6 bases from J, the junction contained 11 bases not matched to a gene. The CDR3 extends over 15 amino acids.

The J gene is TRBJ2-3, the V gene TRBV4-2; 11 nucleotides match TRBD2. CDR1 and CDR2 from the germline V gene are LGHNA and YNFKEQ. This CDR3 comprises 17 residues. V lost 6 bases to trimming and J lost 3 bases; unmatched junction nucleotides: 11. The CDR3 protein is CASRSSGGAFLTDTQYF. The CDR3 coding sequence is TGTGCCAGCAGGAGTAGCGGGGGGGCCTTCCTGACAGATACGCAGTATTTT.

The CDR3 DNA is TGTGCCAGTAGTCCAGGGAGAGATACGCAGTATTTT. Its protein product is CASSPGRDTQYF. This rearrangement joins TRBV19 to TRBJ2-3; D possibly uses TRBD1 or TRBD2 (5 bases each). V was trimmed by 5 bases and J by 5 bases, leaving 8 bases between them. This CDR3 has 12 amino acids. Germline V gene lookup returns CDR1 LNHDA and CDR2 SQIVND (reference sequence).

CDR3 DNA: TGTGCCAGCAGCACCCTAGCGGGAGGGCCCTATGAGCAGTTCTTC. This encodes CASSTLAGGPYEQFF. The chain couples TRBV11-3 to TRBJ2-1; TRBD2 matches 12 bases. CDR3 length equals 15 residues. Losses at the gene ends were 5 bases for V and 8 bases for J; bases not matched to a gene: 7. CDR1 and CDR2 from the germline V gene are SGHNT and YENEEA.

This chain uses TRBV30 with TRBJ1-6; D perhaps matches TRBD1 (6 bases). This CDR3 comprises 11 residues. Between the trimmed V and J ends, which lost 3 bases and 9 bases, there was a span of 6 bases. CDR1 is GTSNPN, CDR2 SVGIG, per germline (reference sequence). CDR3 residues: CAWSRGSPLHF. The DNA for the CDR3 is TGTGCCTGGAGCAGGGGTTCACCCCTCCACTTT. The whole variable domain, filled in from reference TRBV30 and TRBJ1-6, reads SQTIHQWPATLVQPVGSPLSLECTVEGTSNPNLYWYRQAAGRGLQLLFYSVGIGQISSEVPQNLSASRPQDRQFILSSKKLLLSDSGFYLCAWSRGSPLHFGNGTRLTVT.

The gene calls are TRBV6-5 and TRBJ1-5; 10 bases match TRBD1. The junction had 2 bases not matched to a gene; V was cut back by 6 bases and J by 0 bases. Germline lookup yields CDR1 MNHEY and CDR2 SVGAGI. CDR3 size: 15 residues. Here the CDR3 DNA reads TGTGCCAGCAGACGGACAGGGGGTAGCAATCAGCCCCAGCATTTT. Its protein product is CASRRTGGSNQPQHF.

This chain joins TRBV10-2 and TRBJ2-3; D may be TRBD2 (6 bases). V dropped 7 bases and J dropped 5 bases, with 16 bases sitting between them. Germline-derived CDR1 and CDR2 are WSHSY and SAAADI. The CDR3 loop spans 14 amino acids. The CDR3 DNA is TGCGCCAGCAACGGAGGGGCCCTGCAAGATACGCAGTATTTT. Translated: CASNGGALQDTQYF.

V gene TRBV7-2 combines with J gene TRBJ2-1, with D possibly being TRBD1 or TRBD2 (6 bases each). The CDR3 consists of 17 residues. Germline V gene sequence: CDR1 SGHTA, CDR2 FQGNSA. V lost 2 bases and J lost 4, with 18 bases in between. The CDR3 reads CASSLPEGGGPYNEQFF. The CDR3 coding sequence is TGTGCCAGCAGCTTACCGGAGGGGGGCGGACCTTACAATGAGCAGTTCTTC.

The chain has TRBV11-2 and TRBJ1-6; no firm D call. Germline V gene sequence: CDR1 SGHAT, CDR2 FQNNGV. The CDR3 runs 12 residues. Trimming cost V 1 base and J 10 bases, with 5 bases left between them. The CDR3 region has the DNA TGTGCCAGCAGCTTAGTAGGCTCACCCCTCCACTTT. It codes for CASSLVGSPLHF.

The V gene is TRBV25-1, the J gene TRBJ1-1; no reliable D call. V was cut by 3 bases and J by 1 base, with 9 bases left in between. The germline CDR1 and CDR2 sequences are MGHDK and SYGVNS. This CDR3 comprises 14 residues. The CDR3 loop reads CASSDSGRNTEAFF. For the CDR3, the DNA is TGTGCCAGCAGTGATTCGGGAAGGAACACTGAAGCTTTCTTT.

This sequence joins TRBV19 and TRBJ2-5; 8 bases map to TRBD2. The germline V gene encodes CDR1 LNHDA and CDR2 SQIVND (reference sequence). Trimming at V came to 6 bases and at J to 4 bases, leaving 1 base not matched to a gene. The CDR3 extends over 12 amino acids. CDR3 DNA: TGTGCCAGTAGACGGGGGGGAGAGACCCAGTACTTC. Its translation is CASRRGGETQYF.

The CDR3 DNA sequence: TGTGCCAGCAGTGAGCGAGGGGCAACTAATGAAAAACTGTTTTTT. This gives the protein CASSERGATNEKLFF. The chain is built from TRBV27 and TRBJ1-4; tentatively, D is TRBD1 (5 bases). The CDR3 extends over 15 amino acids. Germline CDR1 reads MNHEY; CDR2 reads SMNVEV (reference sequence). Trimming removed 5 bases from V and 0 bases from J, with 10 bases in between.

The rearrangement links TRBV9 to TRBJ2-3; 12 bases fit TRBD2. The J segment lost 7 bases and the V segment lost 0 bases, leaving 6 bases of the junction unmatched. Germline values: CDR1 SGDLS, CDR2 YYNGEE. The length of the CDR3 is 16 residues. The DNA for the CDR3 is TGTGCCAGCAGCGTAGGAGGACTAGCGGGGATTAATACGCAGTATTTT. It yields the protein CASSVGGLAGINTQYF.

The chain has TRBV19 and TRBJ1-4, with D hard to call. The germline CDR1 and CDR2 sequences are LNHDA and SQIVND (reference sequence). Deletions cut 0 bases from V and 0 bases from J, with 5 bases between. CDR3 length: 15 amino acids. CDR3 loop: CASSIDAATNEKLFF. The CDR3 DNA is TGTGCCAGTAGTATAGACGCTGCAACTAATGAAAAACTGTTTTTT.

V usage is TRBV5-5 and J usage is TRBJ1-1; D is unclear. The CDR3 loop spans 14 amino acids. V lost 0 bases and J 2 bases, leaving 8 bases between the germline ends. CDR1 is SGHKS and CDR2 is YYEKEE in the germline V gene (reference sequence). The chain's CDR3 is CASSLGQPNTEAFF. The CDR3 DNA sequence: TGTGCCAGCAGCTTGGGGCAGCCCAACACTGAAGCTTTCTTT. Supplemented by reference TRBV5-5 and TRBJ1-1, the full variable domain reads DAGVTQSPTHLIKTRGQQVTLRCSPISGHKSVSWYQQVLGQGPQFIFQYYEKEERGRGNFPDRFSARQFPNYSSELNVNALLLGDSALYLCASSLGQPNTEAFFGQGTRLTVV.

The chain joins TRBV5-1 to TRBJ2-3; D is unresolved. Between the trimmed V and J ends, which lost 0 bases and 0 bases, there was a span of 2 bases. Germline loops: CDR1 SGHRS, CDR2 YFSETQ. The CDR3 length is 13 residues. The CDR3 sequence is CASSLGSTDTQYF. CDR3 bases: TGCGCCAGCAGCTTGGGTAGCACAGATACGCAGTATTTT.

This clone came up once. The V call is TRBV5-1, the J call TRBJ2-2, with 10 nucleotides matching TRBD1. The CDR3 spans 18 residues. V was clipped by 0 bases and J by 5 bases; unmatched bases: 10. Germline CDR1 reads SGHRS; CDR2 reads YFSETQ. The CDR3 loop reads CASSLALGTGERTGELFF. The CDR3 coding sequence is TGCGCCAGCAGCTTGGCCCTTGGGACAGGGGAGAGAACCGGGGAGCTGTTTTTT.

V gene TRBV9 combines with J gene TRBJ2-2; 7 bases agree with TRBD1. The germline V gene encodes CDR1 SGDLS and CDR2 YYNGEE. The J segment lost 3 bases and the V segment lost 4 bases, leaving 9 bases of the junction unmatched. The CDR3 has 16 amino acids. CDR3: CASSSREGQDTGELFF. The CDR3 coding sequence is TGTGCCAGCAGCTCCCGTGAAGGACAGGACACCGGGGAGCTGTTTTTT.

The rearrangement joins TRBV18 to TRBJ1-3; a possible D gene is TRBD1 (5 bases). CDR3 length: 15 residues. V was trimmed by 0 bases and J by 3 bases, leaving 9 bases between them. CDR1 KGHSH and CDR2 LQKENI come from the germline V gene. CDR3 amino acids: CASSPPIRDGNTIYF. Here the CDR3 DNA reads TGTGCCAGCTCACCACCGATCAGGGATGGAAACACCATATATTTT.

This clone was observed a few times. The chain combines TRBV7-2 with TRBJ2-5; TRBD2 aligns across 7 bases. Trimming removed 5 bases from V and 5 bases from J; junction bases left unmatched: 5. The CDR3 length is 13 residues. From germline, CDR1 is SGHTA and CDR2 FQGNSA. The CDR3 spells CASSAGGRETQYF. The CDR3 bases are TGTGCCAGCAGCGCCGGGGGGAGGGAGACCCAGTACTTC.

The chain links TRBV5-8 to TRBJ1-4; D is undetermined. Per germline, CDR1 SGHTS and CDR2 YDEGEE. The length of the CDR3 is 15 residues. The ends were cut back, 4 bases at V and 0 bases at J, with 10 bases in the middle. The CDR3 sequence is CASSPGDATNEKLFF. In DNA, the CDR3 is TGTGCCAGCAGCCCTGGGGATGCAACTAATGAAAAACTGTTTTTT.

This clone was counted between two and nine times. The chain has TRBV4-3 and TRBJ1-1; D uncertain. The V gene lost 5 bases and the J gene lost 1 base, with 5 bases spanning the gap. From germline, CDR1 is LGHNA and CDR2 YSLEER. This CDR3 comprises 12 residues. CDR3 region: CASSTRNTEAFF. Written as DNA, the CDR3 is TGCGCCAGCAGCACGAGGAACACTGAAGCTTTCTTT.